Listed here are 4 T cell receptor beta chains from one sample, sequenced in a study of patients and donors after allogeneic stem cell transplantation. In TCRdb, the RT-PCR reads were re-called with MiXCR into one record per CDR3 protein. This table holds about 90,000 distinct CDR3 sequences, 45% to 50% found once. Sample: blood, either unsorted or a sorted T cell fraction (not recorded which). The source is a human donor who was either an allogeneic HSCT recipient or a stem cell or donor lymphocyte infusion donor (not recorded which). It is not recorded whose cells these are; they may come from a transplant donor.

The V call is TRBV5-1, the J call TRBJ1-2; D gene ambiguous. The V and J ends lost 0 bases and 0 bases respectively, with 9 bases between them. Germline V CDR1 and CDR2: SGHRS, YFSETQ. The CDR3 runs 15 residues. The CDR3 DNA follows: TGCGCCAGCAGCTTGGACTGGGGAGCTAACTATGGCTACACCTTC. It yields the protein CASSLDWGANYGYTF.

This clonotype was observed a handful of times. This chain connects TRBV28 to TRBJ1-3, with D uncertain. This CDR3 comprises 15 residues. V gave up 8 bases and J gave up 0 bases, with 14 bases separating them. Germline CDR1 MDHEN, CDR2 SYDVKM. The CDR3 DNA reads TGTGCCAGCCCGCTACTGGGCAGCTCTGGAAACACCATATATTTT. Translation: CASPLLGSSGNTIYF. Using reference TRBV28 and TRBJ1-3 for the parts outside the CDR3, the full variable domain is DVKVTQSSRYLVKRTGEKVFLECVQDMDHENMFWYRQDPGLGLRLIYFSYDVKMKEKGDIPEGYSVSREKKERFSLILESASTNQTSMYLCASPLLGSSGNTIYFGEGSWLTVV.

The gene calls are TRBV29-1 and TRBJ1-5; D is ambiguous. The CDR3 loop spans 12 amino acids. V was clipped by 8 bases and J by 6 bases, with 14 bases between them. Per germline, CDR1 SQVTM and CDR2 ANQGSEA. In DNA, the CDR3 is TGCAGCCAGCACCTTAGAAGTCAGCCCCAGCATTTT. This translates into CSQHLRSQPQHF.

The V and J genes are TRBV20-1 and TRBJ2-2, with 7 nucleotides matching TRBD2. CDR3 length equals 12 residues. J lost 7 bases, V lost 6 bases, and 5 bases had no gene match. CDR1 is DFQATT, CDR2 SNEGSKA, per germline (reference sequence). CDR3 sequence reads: CSACRDYGELFF. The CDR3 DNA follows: TGCAGTGCCTGCAGGGACTACGGGGAGCTGTTTTTT.